This TCR beta chain was identified in a study of OX40 agonist ivuxolimab in advanced cancers. Whole-study context: Prior therapy, whether anti-PD-1, anti-PD-L1 or anti-CTLA-4, was allowed, and roughly 40% had some. Study-wide points: No antigen was identified for the clonally expanded peripheral T cells.

Peripheral blood came from all dose cohorts at three timepoints. Data came from immunoSEQ multiplex PCR; TCRdb stores just in-frame clones and leaves some out. In the table there are about 73,000 clones, about 92% of which are singletons. About this clone itself: Its antigen is not identified.

This sequence was found in an adult with an advanced solid tumor such as melanoma, head and neck, liver or kidney cancer. The input for sequencing was CD4+ or CD8+ T cells sorted from blood, taken in a trial of the OX40 agonist ivuxolimab.

The CDR3 DNA is TGTGCCAGCACCTCGACAGGCCAGGACAGCCCAAACTATGGCTACACCTTC. Translating gives CASTSTGQDSPNYGYTF. The chain has TRBV27 and TRBJ1-2; weak D call: TRBD1 (6 bases). The CDR3 has 17 residues. Trimming took off 7 bases at V and 2 bases at J, with 23 bases between the two ends. Germline lookup yields CDR1 MNHEY and CDR2 SMNVEV (reference sequence).